Below are 8 T cell receptor beta chains sequenced from a single sample in a study of molecular identifiers for immune sequencing clone quantification. TCRdb reprocessed the PCR reads with MiXCR, giving one entry per CDR3 protein. Here the sample spans about 640,000 distinct CDR3 sequences, 15% to 20% being singletons. Sequencing was carried out using naive CD8+ T cells from blood, with Jurkat cell RNA spiked in. As for subset: FACS-sorted CD8+CD4-CCR7+CD45RA+ naive T cells. These receptors were taken from a human donor in good health. Some libraries in this study had Jurkat cell RNA spiked in.

In this sample, this clonotype turned up many times. The chain recombines TRBV30 with TRBJ2-2; D may correspond to TRBD1 or TRBD2 (6 bases each). The CDR3 consists of 14 residues. Trimming removed 3 bases from V and 3 bases from J, with 11 bases in between. Germline assignment: CDR1 GTSNPN and CDR2 SVGIG (reference sequence). DNA of the CDR3: TGTGCCTGGAGCCGTAGGGGGGACACCGGGGAGCTGTTTTTT. Protein sequence: CAWSRRGDTGELFF. Full variable domain (remainder filled in from reference TRBV30 and TRBJ2-2): SQTIHQWPATLVQPVGSPLSLECTVEGTSNPNLYWYRQAAGRGLQLLFYSVGIGQISSEVPQNLSASRPQDRQFILSSKKLLLSDSGFYLCAWSRRGDTGELFFGEGSRLTVL.

This rearrangement joins TRBV15 to TRBJ2-6; TRBD2 is a possible D gene (5 bases). In germline, CDR1 is LNHNV, CDR2 YYDKDF (reference sequence). Trimming shortened V by 3 bases and J by 1 base, and 13 bases separated the two germline ends. CDR3 length equals 17 residues. The CDR3 region is CATSRDGVWSGANVLTF. For the CDR3, the DNA is TGTGCCACCAGCAGGGACGGGGTTTGGTCTGGGGCCAACGTCCTGACTTTC.

Many counts were recorded for this clonotype. The chain joins TRBV13 to TRBJ1-1; unclear D gene. The CDR3 length is 14 residues. Trimming took 4 bases from V and 3 from J, leaving 12 bases between them. Germline V gene data show CDR1 as PRHDT and CDR2 as FYEKMQ (reference sequence). CDR3 bases: TGTGCCAGCAGCTCTACGTTGGGAGACACTGAAGCTTTCTTT. Its protein product is CASSSTLGDTEAFF. The full variable domain, its missing parts supplied by reference TRBV13 and TRBJ1-1, is AAGVIQSPRHLIKEKRETATLKCYPIPRHDTVYWYQQGPGQDPQFLISFYEKMQSDKGSIPDRFSAQQFSDYHSELNMSSLELGDSALYFCASSSTLGDTEAFFGQGTRLTVV.

Many counts were recorded for this clonotype. This rearrangement joins TRBV3-1 to TRBJ2-7; D possibly corresponds to TRBD1 (6 bases). Germline V gives CDR1 LGHDT, CDR2 YNNKEL (reference sequence). Trimming left V 3 bases short and J 4 bases short, with 19 bases between. This CDR3 region has 16 residues. CDR3 DNA sequence: TGTGCCAGCAGCCACCTCCAGGCCGGGACACTTTACGAGCAGTACTTC. Protein sequence: CASSHLQAGTLYEQYF.

Regarding this clonotype: Just one base apart from a much larger clone, this may be a read error. The chain has TRBV2 and TRBJ1-4; D call uncertain. Looked up from germline, CDR1 is SNHLY and CDR2 is FYNNEI. CDR3 length: 14 amino acids. CDR3 sequence (DNA): TGTGCCGGACTCCCACAAGCAGCTAATGAAGAACTGTTTTTT. This translates into CAGLPQAANEELFF.

This clonotype was observed a handful of times. V and J are TRBV6-2 or TRBV6-3 and TRBJ2-2; 9 bases line up with TRBD2. This CDR3 is 17 amino acids long. CDR1 and CDR2 from the germline V gene are MNHEY and SVGEGT. The ends lost 2 bases at V and 7 bases at J; junction bases unmatched: 11. CDR3: CASSYLASGKLGGELFF. DNA for the CDR3: TGTGCCAGCAGTTACCTTGCTAGCGGGAAGCTTGGCGGGGAGCTGTTTTTT.

Comment on this clonotype: A much larger clone lies one base from this, so it may be a read error. The chain links TRBV7-8 to TRBJ2-1, with 15 bases fitting TRBD2. The germline gives CDR1 SGHVS, CDR2 FQNEAQ. V was pared by 5 bases and J by 1 base, with 6 bases of the junction left unmatched. The CDR3 has 18 amino acids. CDR3 sequence (DNA): TGTGCCAGCAGCGCCCCCGGGACTAGCGGGGGGTCCTACAATGAGCAGTTCTTC. This sequence encodes CASSAPGTSGGSYNEQFF.

The chain joins TRBV12-3 or TRBV12-4 to TRBJ2-2; 8 bases fit TRBD1. J gave up 6 bases and V 6 bases, and 9 bases lay outside the gene matches. CDR3 length: 15 amino acids. The CDR3 is CASSHDRGLPGELFF. The CDR3 coding sequence is TGTGCCAGCAGCCATGACAGGGGACTGCCCGGGGAGCTGTTTTTT.